The 31 T cell receptor beta chains in this list originate from one sample, sequenced in a study of cytomegalovirus exposure and HLA in healthy donors. Primers: 60 Vbeta forward and 13 Jbeta reverse. TCRdb's copy holds only in-frame clones and misses some; the assay was immunoSEQ multiplex PCR. The sample records 150,000 to 200,000 clones, about 80% being singletons. The sample taken for sequencing was PBMCs. The receptor set was obtained from a man younger than 35 in good health and CMV-seronegative.

This clone appeared a few times. V usage is TRBV5-3 and J usage is TRBJ2-7; D not resolved. TRBV5-3 is recorded as an ORF, its role being uncertain. The CDR3 has 14 residues. V was cut by 3 bases and J by 3 bases, with 13 bases left in between. The chain's CDR3 is CARSCPSRDYEQYF. The CDR3 nucleotides are TGTGCCAGAAGCTGCCCGTCAAGAGACTACGAGCAGTACTTC.

The V gene is TRBV28, the J gene TRBJ2-1, with D perhaps matching TRBD1 (5 bases). Between the trimmed V and J ends, which lost 4 bases and 7 bases, there was a span of 14 bases. The V gene's germline CDR1 is MDHEN and CDR2 SYDVKM. The CDR3 length is 14 residues. Here the CDR3 DNA reads TGTGCCAGCAGTTATCAGGGATTGGGGAATGAGCAGTTCTTC. Protein: CASSYQGLGNEQFF.

J is TRBJ2-2 and V is TRBV5-4, with 12 bases lining up with TRBD2. Germline assignment: CDR1 SGHNT and CDR2 YYREEE (reference sequence). V shed 6 bases, J shed 5 bases, and the junction held 8 bases outside the gene matches. This CDR3 is built from 16 residues. CDR3 DNA sequence: TGTGCCAGCACGCTAGCGGGGGGGCCCGCAACCGGGGAGCTGTTTTTT. Residues: CASTLAGGPATGELFF. The whole variable domain, filled in from reference TRBV5-4 and TRBJ2-2, reads ETGVTQSPTHLIKTRGQQVTLRCSSQSGHNTVSWYQQALGQGPQFIFQYYREEENGRGNFPPRFSGLQFPNYSSELNVNALELDDSALYLCASTLAGGPATGELFFGEGSRLTVL.

The genes are TRBV25-1 and TRBJ2-5; D ambiguous. CDR1 is MGHDK, CDR2 SYGVNS, per germline. V shed 7 bases and J shed 2 bases, with 11 bases lying between them. The CDR3 length is 13 residues. In DNA form, the CDR3 reads TGTGCCAGCAAAGCATCCCCACAAGAGACCCAGTACTTC. It codes for CASKASPQETQYF.

V and J are TRBV27 and TRBJ1-4; D gene unclear. This CDR3 is 14 amino acids long. Germline V gene data show CDR1 as MNHEY and CDR2 as SMNVEV (reference sequence). Deletions cut 3 bases from V and 1 base from J, with 6 bases between. The CDR3 DNA is TGTGCCAGCAGTTTGTTAGTAACTAATGAAAAACTGTTTTTT. It translates to CASSLLVTNEKLFF.

This sequence joins TRBV6-5 and TRBJ2-1, with 12 nucleotides matching TRBD2. The J segment lost 3 bases and the V segment lost 6 bases, leaving 3 bases of the junction unmatched. This CDR3 is built from 15 residues. Germline V gene sequence: CDR1 MNHEY, CDR2 SVGAGI. As DNA, the CDR3 is TGTGCCAGCAGGAGGACTAGCGGGGTCTACAATGAGCAGTTCTTC. As protein: CASRRTSGVYNEQFF.

This chain links TRBV5-4 with TRBJ2-7; TRBD1 aligns across 11 bases. After removal of 1 base from V and 5 bases from J, the junction contained 5 bases not matched to a gene. The CDR3 runs 15 residues. Germline values: CDR1 SGHNT, CDR2 YYREEE (reference sequence). As DNA, the CDR3 is TGTGCCAGCAGCTTGTGGACAGGGGGCTTTGACGAGCAGTACTTC. Protein product: CASSLWTGGFDEQYF.

The chain is built from TRBV19 and TRBJ2-5, with a weak D call TRBD1 (5 bases). The J call may not be correct, given that the DNA end is closer to TRBJ2-7. CDR3 length: 14 amino acids. Germline CDR1 LNHDA, CDR2 SQIVND (reference sequence). DNA for the CDR3: TGTGCCGCCGCCCCTACAGGAACCCTCTACGAGCAGTACTTC. Translation gives CAAAPTGTLYEQYF.

V is TRBV19 and J is TRBJ1-5, with 9 bases fitting TRBD1. The CDR3 is 17 amino acids. Losses at the gene ends were 5 bases for V and 3 bases for J; bases not matched to a gene: 11. Per the germline V gene, CDR1 is LNHDA and CDR2 is SQIVND (reference sequence). The CDR3 DNA is TGTGCCAGTAGTGCCGTCGGACAGGGGAAATACAATCAGCCCCAGCATTTT. It translates to CASSAVGQGKYNQPQHF.

This clone was counted between two and nine times. The same CDR3 arises from other DNA sequences in this sample as well. This chain connects TRBV27 to TRBJ2-1, with a possible D match to TRBD2 (6 bases). The CDR3 extends over 15 amino acids. The germline V and J ends were trimmed by 2 bases and 4 bases, with 12 bases remaining between them. Germline V lookup: CDR1 MNHEY, CDR2 SMNVEV (reference sequence). The CDR3 sequence: CASSLLGGPYNEQFF. In DNA form, the CDR3 reads TGTGCCAGCAGTTTACTGGGAGGCCCATACAATGAGCAGTTCTTC.

V usage is TRBV6-5 and J usage is TRBJ2-7; 11 bases agree with TRBD2. This CDR3 is built from 15 residues. V shed 6 bases and J 4 bases; nucleotides not matched to a gene: 8. Germline CDR1 and CDR2: MNHEY and SVGAGI. In DNA form, the CDR3 reads TGTGCCAGCAGAGCTACCGGGACTAGCGGTTACGAGCAGTACTTC. Translating it yields CASRATGTSGYEQYF.

This clone was seen once. The rearrangement links TRBV7-3 to TRBJ2-7; the match to TRBD2 covers 7 bases. This CDR3 has 13 residues. Germline V gene lookup returns CDR1 SGHTA and CDR2 FQGTGA. Trimming took 4 bases from V and 5 from J; bases not matched to a gene: 5. This CDR3 is CASSYGRSDEQYF. DNA for the CDR3: TGTGCCAGCAGCTACGGGAGGTCAGACGAGCAGTACTTC.

The chain couples TRBV7-9 to TRBJ1-1, with D possibly matching TRBD1 (6 bases). Trimming removed 4 bases from V and 0 bases from J, with 9 bases in between. The germline V gene has CDR1 SEHNR and CDR2 FQNEAQ (reference sequence). CDR3 length: 14 residues. CDR3 nucleotides: TGTGCCAGCAGCTCCCGACAGGTGAACACTGAAGCTTTCTTT. It is translated as CASSSRQVNTEAFF.

CDR3 nucleotide sequence: TGTGCCAGCAGTTTTCCCGGGAGTACAGATACGCAGTATTTT. Translating it yields CASSFPGSTDTQYF. This chain joins TRBV28 and TRBJ2-3; D might be TRBD2 (6 bases). V lost 3 bases, J lost 3 bases, and 10 bases lay in between. The CDR3 covers 14 residues. Germline assignment: CDR1 MDHEN and CDR2 SYDVKM.

The CDR3 DNA is TGTGCCAGCAGTTTATTTGTGTCCCCCGGGGGGTTTAATAATTCACCCCTCCACTTT. This gives the protein CASSLFVSPGGFNNSPLHF. The rearrangement uses TRBV28 and TRBJ1-6; D is perhaps TRBD1 (5 bases). Trimming removed 1 base at V and 5 bases at J, with 21 bases between. The CDR3 has 19 residues. CDR1 and CDR2 from the germline V gene are MDHEN and SYDVKM.

The chain uses TRBV28 and TRBJ2-7; TRBD2 agrees at 10 bases. V was clipped by 7 bases and J by 3 bases; unmatched bases: 6. The CDR3 extends over 14 amino acids. Germline V gene data show CDR1 as MDHEN and CDR2 as SYDVKM. Here the CDR3 reads CASTELAGNYEQYF. The CDR3 DNA is TGTGCCAGCACCGAACTAGCGGGGAACTACGAGCAGTACTTC.

The V gene is TRBV10-3, the J gene TRBJ1-2; 10 nucleotides line up with TRBD1. There are 15 residues in the CDR3. Germline trimming cut 6 bases from V and 6 bases from J; bases unmatched to any gene: 10. Germline assignment: CDR1 ENHRY and CDR2 SYGVKD. CDR3 loop: CAIRADRGPYDGYTF. As DNA, the CDR3 is TGTGCCATCAGAGCTGACAGGGGGCCGTATGATGGCTACACCTTC.

In its sample, this clone was seen a few times. The CDR3 is CASRGTSGSSINEQFF. In DNA, the CDR3 is TGTGCCAGCAGGGGGACTAGCGGGAGCAGTATCAATGAGCAGTTCTTC. The chain combines TRBV2 with TRBJ2-1; 14 nucleotides match TRBD2. CDR1 is SNHLY, CDR2 FYNNEI, per germline. Trimming cost V 6 bases and J 6 bases; bases outside gene matches: 7. This CDR3 region has 16 residues.

Only a few counts were recorded for this clone. The chain joins TRBV6-6 to TRBJ2-3; 10 bases match TRBD2. The CDR3 consists of 15 residues. Germline V gene data show CDR1 as MNHNY and CDR2 as SVGAGI (reference sequence). With V trimmed by 5 bases and J by 3 bases, 5 bases remained unmatched. CDR3 sequence reads: CASSPLLAGTDTQYF. The DNA for the CDR3 is TGTGCCAGCAGTCCTCTACTAGCGGGGACAGATACGCAGTATTTT.

This clone was detected a few times. This sequence joins TRBV5-4 and TRBJ2-2, with TRBD1 as a possible D gene (5 bases). Trimming removed 4 bases at V and 0 bases at J, with 13 bases between. The CDR3 has 16 residues. Germline V CDR1 and CDR2: SGHNT, YYREEE (reference sequence). The CDR3 DNA follows: TGTGCCAGCAGCCCTCAGGGCCTCGCGAACACCGGGGAGCTGTTTTTT. Protein product: CASSPQGLANTGELFF. The variable domain in full, with the rest retrieved from reference TRBV5-4 and TRBJ2-2, is ETGVTQSPTHLIKTRGQQVTLRCSSQSGHNTVSWYQQALGQGPQFIFQYYREEENGRGNFPPRFSGLQFPNYSSELNVNALELDDSALYLCASSPQGLANTGELFFGEGSRLTVL.

The chain employs TRBV5-1 and TRBJ2-3, with 10 nucleotides matching TRBD2. After removal of 2 bases from V and 2 bases from J, the junction contained 5 bases not matched to a gene. The germline CDR1 and CDR2 sequences are SGHRS and YFSETQ. This CDR3 has 16 residues. CDR3 amino acids: CASSFGLAGDTDTQYF. CDR3 sequence (DNA): TGCGCCAGCAGCTTCGGGCTAGCGGGGGACACAGATACGCAGTATTTT.

The chain carries TRBV30 and TRBJ2-1; D ambiguous. The CDR3 is 12 amino acids. Per the germline V gene, CDR1 is GTSNPN and CDR2 is SVGIG (reference sequence). V was cut by 6 bases and J by 5 bases, with 11 bases left in between. CDR3 sequence reads: CACYDWHNEQFF. DNA of the CDR3: TGTGCCTGTTACGACTGGCACAATGAGCAGTTCTTC.

This chain uses TRBV19 with TRBJ1-5; D is unresolved. Looked up from germline, CDR1 is LNHDA and CDR2 is SQIVND (reference sequence). The V gene lost 4 bases and the J gene lost 2 bases, with 6 bases spanning the gap. This CDR3 contains 13 residues. The CDR3 spells CASSKQGNQPQHF. Written as DNA, the CDR3 is TGTGCCAGTAGTAAGCAGGGCAATCAGCCCCAGCATTTT.

The chain uses TRBV18 and TRBJ2-5, with TRBD1 matching over 8 bases. Per germline, CDR1 KGHSH and CDR2 LQKENI. Trimming took 5 bases from V and 5 from J; bases not matched to a gene: 10. The CDR3 loop spans 15 amino acids. As DNA, the CDR3 is TGTGCCAGCTCAATAACCGGGACAGGCATGGAGACCCAGTACTTC. As protein: CASSITGTGMETQYF.

The chain links TRBV6-5 to TRBJ1-2, with 9 bases matching TRBD1. The CDR3 has 15 amino acids. CDR1 and CDR2 (germline): MNHEY, SVGAGI. V trimming: 0 bases; J trimming: 8 bases; junction bases outside the gene matches: 7. CDR3 nucleotide sequence: TGTGCCAGCAGTTACTCGACGGGACAGGGATTCGGCTACACCTTC. Amino acids: CASSYSTGQGFGYTF.

The rearrangement joins TRBV5-1 to TRBJ2-7; TRBD1 might be the D (6 bases). CDR1 and CDR2 from the germline V gene are SGHRS and YFSETQ. V shed 0 bases and J shed 6 bases, with 16 bases lying between them. The CDR3 extends over 15 amino acids. In nucleotides, the CDR3 is TGCGCCAGCAGCTTGGCTACAGGGTTGTCGGGCGAGCAGTACTTC. This sequence encodes CASSLATGLSGEQYF.

This clone was seen a single time. J is TRBJ2-3 and V is TRBV9, with D tentatively TRBD2 (6 bases). Trimming pared 1 base from V and 7 bases from J, leaving 10 bases between. CDR1 is SGDLS and CDR2 is YYNGEE in the germline V gene. This CDR3 spans 13 amino acids. The CDR3 bases are TGTGCCAGCAGCGTACTGGGGGGAAATACGCAGTATTTT. Translating it yields CASSVLGGNTQYF. The whole variable domain, remainder taken from reference TRBV9 and TRBJ2-3, is DSGVTQTPKHLITATGQRVTLRCSPRSGDLSVYWYQQSLDQGLQFLIQYYNGEERAKGNILERFSAQQFPDLHSELNLSSLELGDSALYFCASSVLGGNTQYFGPGTRLTVL.

V usage is TRBV7-8 and J usage is TRBJ1-1; D is undetermined. CDR3 length equals 11 residues. V was shortened by 10 bases and J by 7 bases, with 13 bases between the two germline ends. Germline CDR1 is SGHVS and CDR2 is FQNEAQ. The CDR3 DNA sequence: TGTGCCACTCAGGCGTCCCGTGAAGCTTTCTTT. Translating gives CATQASREAFF.

The chain employs TRBV4-2 and TRBJ2-7; D might be TRBD2 (7 bases). Germline loops: CDR1 LGHNA, CDR2 YNFKEQ. Trimming stripped 0 bases from V and 4 bases from J, with 19 bases between. The CDR3 consists of 17 residues. The CDR3 is CASSQDSRGGHPYEQYF. Here the CDR3 DNA reads TGTGCCAGCAGCCAAGATAGTAGGGGGGGTCACCCGTACGAGCAGTACTTC.

A single count supports this clone. The V call is TRBV13, the J call TRBJ1-6; TRBD1 agrees at 8 bases. Trimming took 5 bases from V and 9 from J; bases not matched to a gene: 6. This CDR3 comprises 14 residues. Germline values: CDR1 PRHDT, CDR2 FYEKMQ (reference sequence). This CDR3 reads CASSRRQGSSPLHF. The CDR3 DNA sequence: TGTGCCAGCAGCCGTCGACAGGGGTCTTCACCCCTCCACTTT.

This rearrangement joins TRBV10-3 to TRBJ2-7; D might be TRBD2 (5 bases). This CDR3 has 15 amino acids. The V gene lost 3 bases and the J gene lost 0 bases, with 12 bases spanning the gap. The germline V gene has CDR1 ENHRY and CDR2 SYGVKD. The CDR3 spells CAISDSGGSSYEQYF. CDR3 bases: TGTGCCATCAGTGATTCCGGTGGGAGCTCCTACGAGCAGTACTTC.